What follows is one T cell receptor beta chain and its context. The antigen is undetermined. This record comes from a study of early T cells in non-severe SARS-CoV-2 infection. TCRdb reprocessed the 5' RACE reads with MiXCR, giving one entry per CDR3 protein. The sample has tens of thousands of distinct CDR3 sequences; about 11% are singletons. CDR3 size: 15 residues. V was clipped by 5 bases and J by 2 bases; unmatched bases: 8. Germline V gives CDR1 SGHTA, CDR2 FQGNSA. Study findings and constraints: Anti-spike CD8 responses were favored in VDJdb matching, and private and CD4 specificities were missed.

Sequences were derived from whole blood, sampled at baseline. The sequence came from an adult who was a healthcare worker with PCR-confirmed SARS-CoV-2 infection or an uninfected control (not recorded which). The V gene is TRBV7-2, the J gene TRBJ2-5; 7 bases map to TRBD2. Here the CDR3 reads CASSTGGRQQETQYF. As DNA, the CDR3 is TGTGCCAGCAGCACGGGGGGAAGGCAACAAGAGACCCAGTACTTC.